This TCR beta chain was profiled in a study of blood T cell repertoires in COVID-19. Background on the study: PBMCs, B-cell-depleted T cells, or T cells were the source of the cDNA or gDNA that made up the material.

This CDR3 is built from 17 residues. Unmatched junction bases numbered 12, after V lost 6 bases and J lost 3 bases. The protocol was immunoSEQ multiplex PCR, while the TCRdb copy is restricted to in-frame clones and leaves out a portion. The sample contains tens of thousands of clones, more than 80% of which appear only once. The chain joins TRBV23-1 to TRBJ2-1; 9 positions agree with TRBD2. TRBV23-1 qualifies as an ORF whose function is uncertain. The TCR sequence derives from a human donor in a cohort sampled during active COVID-19. Sequenced input: peripheral blood. This chain's CDR3 is CASSPIGGSGGYNEQFF. DNA of the CDR3: TGCGCCAGCAGCCCAATCGGAGGTAGCGGGGGCTACAATGAGCAGTTCTTC.